This passage covers 10 T cell receptor beta chains from one sample sequenced in a study of spatial heterogeneity in lung cancer. Whole-study results and caveats: Expanded intratumoral alpha and beta TCR counts tracked tumor mutation counts.

From the 5' RACE reads, TCRdb called clonotypes with MiXCR, one entry per CDR3 protein. The table shows approximately 10,000 distinct CDR3 sequences, with roughly 5% occurring only once. These TCRs' antigens remain unknown. The time point: sample taken at primary tumor resection. The source was lung tumor tissue, collected at surgery. Receptor source: a male donor with early-stage non-small cell lung cancer.

This clonotype appeared many times. This beta chain is an off-target read within a library intended for alpha chains, so its frequency means little. The chain links TRBV6-6 to TRBJ2-3; 9 bases match TRBD1. With V trimmed by 7 bases and J by 3 bases, 8 bases remained unmatched. CDR3 size: 15 residues. From germline, CDR1 is MNHNY and CDR2 SVGAGI (reference sequence). The CDR3 sequence is CASTQTGGSTDTQYF. For the CDR3, the DNA is TGTGCCAGCACCCAAACAGGGGGCAGTACAGATACGCAGTATTTT.

This clonotype was found many times. This beta chain turned up in a library designed for alpha chains; as an off-target read, its abundance says little. This chain connects TRBV21-1 to TRBJ2-3; the table assigns TRBD1, which was not confirmed against the DNA. TRBV21-1 is a pseudogene. The CDR3 consists of 15 residues. The CDR3 reads CASGRTGACTDTQYF. The CDR3 bases are TGTGCCAGCGGAAGGACCGGCGCCTGCACAGATACGCAGTATTTT.

This clonotype was seen ten or more times. With the library built for alpha chains, this beta chain is off target and its frequency is not meaningful. The V gene is TRBV5-6, the J gene TRBJ2-5, with a weak D call TRBD2 (5 bases). The CDR3 loop spans 15 amino acids. Looked up from germline, CDR1 is SGHDT and CDR2 is YYEEEE. The V gene lost 2 bases and the J gene lost 7 bases, with 18 bases spanning the gap. The CDR3 DNA is TGTGCCAGCAGCTTTAGGTCGTCTAGCCAGGCGACCCAGTACTTC. Protein sequence: CASSFRSSSQATQYF.

By frequency in the sample, this clonotype is medium-sized. The size of this beta chain means little, since it is a stray read in a library made for alpha chains. This rearrangement joins TRBV24-1 to TRBJ2-1; unclear D gene. The CDR3 contains 15 residues. The V end lost 3 bases, the J end lost 8 bases, and 16 bases lay between the germline ends. The V gene's germline CDR1 is KGHDR and CDR2 SFDVKD. CDR3 DNA sequence: TGTGCCACCAGTGATCCAACTGGGCGGAGAGATGAGCAGTTCTTC. Translated: CATSDPTGRRDEQFF.

A note on this clonotype: This beta chain was picked up by a library intended for alpha chains and is off target, so its count carries little meaning. J is TRBJ1-4 and V is TRBV7-6; D gene ambiguous. The germline CDR1 and CDR2 sequences are SGHVS and FNYEAQ. Trimming cost V 1 base and J 0 bases, with 6 bases left between them. The CDR3 consists of 15 residues. The CDR3 protein is CASSLEAATNEKLFF. CDR3 sequence (DNA): TGTGCCAGCAGCTTAGAAGCCGCAACTAATGAAAAACTGTTTTTT.

This clonotype was picked up many times. This beta chain was picked up by a library intended for alpha chains and is off target, so its count carries little meaning. The CDR3 bases are TGTGCCATCAGTGTCGTGCCCGCCGATGAGCAGTTCTTC. This translates into CAISVVPADEQFF. The chain couples TRBV10-3 to TRBJ2-1; D is unresolved. Germline CDR1 and CDR2: ENHRY and SYGVKD. V lost 4 bases to trimming and J lost 8 bases, with 12 bases between them. CDR3 length equals 13 residues.

By its share, this clonotype is medium-sized. Because this beta chain is a stray read in a library intended to capture alpha chains, its abundance should not be given much weight. This chain uses TRBV4-1 with TRBJ1-1, with D unclear. V was clipped by 4 bases and J by 1 base, with 13 bases between them. The CDR3 totals 15 residues. Germline V gene data show CDR1 as MGHRA and CDR2 as YSYEKL. The CDR3 region is CASSPGNKKNTEAFF. DNA of the CDR3: TGCGCCAGCAGCCCAGGTAACAAGAAGAACACTGAAGCTTTCTTT.

This clonotype was counted ten times or more. This beta chain is an off-target read within a library intended for alpha chains, so its frequency means little. The V call is TRBV28, the J call TRBJ1-6; maybe TRBD1 (5 bases). Germline lookup yields CDR1 MDHEN and CDR2 SYDVKM. This CDR3 contains 17 residues. The V end was cut by 5 bases, the J end by 3 bases, with 17 bases between. CDR3 sequence: CASSPGPGYSYNSPLHF. CDR3 DNA: TGTGCCAGCAGTCCGGGACCGGGATATAGCTATAATTCACCCCTCCACTTT.

This clonotype was seen at least ten times. The library was prepared for alpha chains; this beta chain is a stray read, so its frequency means little. V gene TRBV12-3 or TRBV12-4 combines with J gene TRBJ1-5; 8 nucleotides match TRBD1. The CDR3 covers 14 residues. The V segment lost 3 bases and the J segment 5 bases; nucleotides outside the gene matches: 3. This CDR3 is CASSLGQADQPQHF. The CDR3 DNA sequence: TGTGCCAGCAGTTTGGGACAGGCTGATCAGCCCCAGCATTTT.

Ten or more counts support this clonotype. This beta chain is an unintended read in a library built for alpha chains; its size means little. The rearrangement uses TRBV2 and TRBJ2-3; D call uncertain. Germline CDR1 is SNHLY and CDR2 is FYNNEI. The CDR3 loop spans 15 amino acids. V was shortened by 3 bases and J by 2 bases, with 12 bases between the two germline ends. CDR3 sequence reads: CASSDRLVPTDTQYF. CDR3 nucleotides: TGTGCCAGCAGTGATCGACTGGTACCCACAGATACGCAGTATTTT.